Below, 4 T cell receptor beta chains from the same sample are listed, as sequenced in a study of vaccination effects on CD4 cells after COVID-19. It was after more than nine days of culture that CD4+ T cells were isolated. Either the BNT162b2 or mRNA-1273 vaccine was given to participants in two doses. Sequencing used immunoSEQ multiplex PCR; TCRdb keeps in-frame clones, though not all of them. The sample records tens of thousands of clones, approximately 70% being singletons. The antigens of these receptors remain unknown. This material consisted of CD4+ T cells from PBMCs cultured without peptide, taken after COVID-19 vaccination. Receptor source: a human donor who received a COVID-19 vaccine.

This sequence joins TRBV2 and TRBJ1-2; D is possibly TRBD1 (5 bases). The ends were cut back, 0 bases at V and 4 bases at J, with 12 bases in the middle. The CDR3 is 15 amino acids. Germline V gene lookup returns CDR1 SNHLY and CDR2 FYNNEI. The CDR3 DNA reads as TGTGCCAGCAGTGAAGCGCAGAGACAGAGCTATGGCTACACCTTC. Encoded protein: CASSEAQRQSYGYTF.

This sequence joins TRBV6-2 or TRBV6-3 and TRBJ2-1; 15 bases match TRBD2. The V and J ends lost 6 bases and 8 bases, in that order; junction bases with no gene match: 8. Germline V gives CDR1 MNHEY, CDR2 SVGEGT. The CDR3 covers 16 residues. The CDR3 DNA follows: TGTGCCAGCAGATACGGGGGACTAGCGGGGGGTGATGAGCAGTTCTTC. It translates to CASRYGGLAGGDEQFF.

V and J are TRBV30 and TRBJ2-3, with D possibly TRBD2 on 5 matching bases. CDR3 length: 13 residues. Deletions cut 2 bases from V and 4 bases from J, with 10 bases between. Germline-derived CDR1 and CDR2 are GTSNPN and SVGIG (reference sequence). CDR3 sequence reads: CAWSQRNSDTQYF. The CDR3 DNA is TGTGCCTGGAGTCAGCGGAACTCAGATACGCAGTATTTT.

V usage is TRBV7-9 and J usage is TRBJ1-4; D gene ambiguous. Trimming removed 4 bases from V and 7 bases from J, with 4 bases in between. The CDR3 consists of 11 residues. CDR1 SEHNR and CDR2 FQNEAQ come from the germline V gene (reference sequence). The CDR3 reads CASSSSEKLFF. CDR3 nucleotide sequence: TGTGCCAGCAGCTCCTCTGAAAAACTGTTTTTT. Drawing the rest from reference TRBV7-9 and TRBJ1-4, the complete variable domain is DTGVSQNPRHKITKRGQNVTFRCDPISEHNRLYWYRQTLGQGPEFLTYFQNEAQLEKSRLLSDRFSAERPKGSFSTLEIQRTEQGDSAMYLCASSSSEKLFFGSGTQLSVL.